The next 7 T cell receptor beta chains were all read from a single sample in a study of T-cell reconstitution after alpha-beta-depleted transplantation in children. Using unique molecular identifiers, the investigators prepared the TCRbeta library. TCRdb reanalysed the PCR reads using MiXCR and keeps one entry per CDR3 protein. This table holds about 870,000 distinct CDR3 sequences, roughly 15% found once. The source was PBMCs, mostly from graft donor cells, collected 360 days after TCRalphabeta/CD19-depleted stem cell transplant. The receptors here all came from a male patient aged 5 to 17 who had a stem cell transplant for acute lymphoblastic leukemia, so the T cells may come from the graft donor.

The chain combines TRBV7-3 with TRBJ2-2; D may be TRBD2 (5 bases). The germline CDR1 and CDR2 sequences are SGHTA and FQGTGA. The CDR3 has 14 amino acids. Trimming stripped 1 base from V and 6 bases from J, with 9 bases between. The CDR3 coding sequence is TGTGCCAGCAGCTTAATTTCGGACTCCGGGGAGCTGTTTTTT. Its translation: CASSLISDSGELFF.

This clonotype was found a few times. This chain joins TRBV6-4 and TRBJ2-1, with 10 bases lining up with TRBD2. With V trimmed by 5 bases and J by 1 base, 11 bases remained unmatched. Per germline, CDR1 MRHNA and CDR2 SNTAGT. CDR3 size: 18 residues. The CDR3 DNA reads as TGTGCCAGCAGTAGGGTAGCGGGAGGAATCAGGTCCTACAATGAGCAGTTCTTC. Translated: CASSRVAGGIRSYNEQFF.

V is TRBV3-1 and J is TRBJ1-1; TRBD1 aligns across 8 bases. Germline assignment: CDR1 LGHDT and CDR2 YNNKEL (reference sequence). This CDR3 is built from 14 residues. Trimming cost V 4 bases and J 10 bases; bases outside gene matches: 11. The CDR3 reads CASSRLDRGGGAFF. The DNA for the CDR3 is TGTGCCAGCAGCCGGCTCGACAGGGGCGGCGGAGCTTTCTTT.

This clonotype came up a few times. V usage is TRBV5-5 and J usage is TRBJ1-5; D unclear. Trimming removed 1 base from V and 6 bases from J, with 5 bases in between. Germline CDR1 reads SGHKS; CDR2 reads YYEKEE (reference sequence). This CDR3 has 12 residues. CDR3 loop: CASSLYGQPQHF. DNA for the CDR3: TGTGCCAGCAGCTTGTACGGTCAGCCCCAGCATTTT.

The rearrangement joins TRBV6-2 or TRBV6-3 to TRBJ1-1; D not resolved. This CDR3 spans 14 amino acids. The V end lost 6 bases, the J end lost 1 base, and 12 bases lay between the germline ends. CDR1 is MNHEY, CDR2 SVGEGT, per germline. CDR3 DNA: TGTGCCAGCAGACTTCATAAGGGGAACACTGAAGCTTTCTTT. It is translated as CASRLHKGNTEAFF.

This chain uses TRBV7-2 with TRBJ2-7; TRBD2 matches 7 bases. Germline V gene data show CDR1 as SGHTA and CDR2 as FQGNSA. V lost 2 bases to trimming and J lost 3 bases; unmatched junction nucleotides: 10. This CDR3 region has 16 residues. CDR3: CASSLSRDYRFYEQYF. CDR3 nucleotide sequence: TGTGCCAGCAGCTTAAGCCGGGACTACCGATTCTACGAGCAGTACTTC.

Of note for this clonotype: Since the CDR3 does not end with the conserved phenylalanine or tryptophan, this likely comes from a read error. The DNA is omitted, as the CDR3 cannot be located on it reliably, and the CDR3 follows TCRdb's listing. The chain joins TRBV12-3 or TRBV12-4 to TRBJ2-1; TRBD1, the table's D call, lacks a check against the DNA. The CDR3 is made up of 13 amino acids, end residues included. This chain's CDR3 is CASSWGPGQGIGV.